A single sample gave rise to the 5 T cell receptor beta chains below, sequenced in a study of blood T cell repertoires in COVID-19. Assay used: immunoSEQ multiplex PCR; TCRdb lists only in-frame clones, some missing. The sample has about 330,000 clones, about 84% seen once; the top ten hold 1.5% to 2%. Material for sequencing was peripheral blood. The receptor set was obtained from a woman in her forties or fifties with acute or convalescent COVID-19.

For this clone: The same CDR3 also results from other DNA sequences found in this sample. The chain carries TRBV19 and TRBJ1-2; tentative D call: TRBD1 (5 bases). With 5 bases removed from V and 3 bases from J, the gap between germline ends came to 10 bases. Germline V gene lookup returns CDR1 LNHDA and CDR2 SQIVND (reference sequence). CDR3 length: 13 residues. CDR3 region: CASSPGQYYGYTF. The CDR3 DNA reads as TGTGCCAGTAGTCCAGGACAATACTATGGCTACACCTTC.

The V call is TRBV11-1, the J call TRBJ2-7; 9 bases are a match to TRBD2. CDR1 and CDR2 from the germline V gene are SGHAT and FQDESV (reference sequence). The CDR3 is 15 amino acids. Trimming cost V 1 base and J 8 bases; bases outside gene matches: 9. The CDR3 coding sequence is TGTGCCAGCAGCTTAGAACTAGCGGGTATGGTGAAGCAGTACTTC. It encodes CASSLELAGMVKQYF.

V is TRBV2 and J is TRBJ2-7; D remains ambiguous. The germline V and J ends were trimmed by 6 bases and 7 bases, with 10 bases remaining between them. The CDR3 consists of 11 residues. Per germline, CDR1 SNHLY and CDR2 FYNNEI. The DNA for the CDR3 is TGTGCCAGCAGAGCCCAAGTGGAGCAGTACTTC. As protein: CASRAQVEQYF.

The V gene is TRBV15, the J gene TRBJ1-4; 8 nucleotides align to TRBD1. Trimming at V came to 1 base and at J to 7 bases, leaving 5 bases not matched to a gene. Per the germline V gene, CDR1 is LNHNV and CDR2 is YYDKDF (reference sequence). The CDR3 is 15 amino acids. This chain's CDR3 is CATSRVQTGVEKLFF. The CDR3 region has the DNA TGTGCCACCAGCAGAGTACAGACAGGGGTTGAAAAACTGTTTTTT.

The chain has TRBV18 and TRBJ1-3; 10 bases align to TRBD1. Unmatched junction bases numbered 2, after V lost 3 bases and J lost 3 bases. This CDR3 has 15 amino acids. The germline CDR1 and CDR2 sequences are KGHSH and LQKENI. CDR3: CASSPDRGIGNTIYF. DNA of the CDR3: TGTGCCAGCTCACCGGACAGGGGGATTGGAAACACCATATATTTT.